The sequence of this T cell receptor (beta chain) was determined in a study of blood T cells in healthy people across ages. Overall study results and limits: As naive T cell percentage varied, TCR beta diversity correlated strongly with it. Estimated diversity, derived from one million T cells, was regarded as an underestimate. It was the long-lived donors that had more naive CD4+ cells and higher diversity than aged donors.

Germline V gives CDR1 MNHEY, CDR2 SVGAGI. The CDR3 loop spans 15 amino acids. Trimming removed 6 bases from V and 5 bases from J; junction bases left unmatched: 11. A note on this clonotype: The antigen is undetermined.

Then a second PCR, running roughly 6 to 11 cycles, was carried out with a sample-barcoded 5' primer and a J-beta primer mix. TCRdb used MiXCR to reprocess the 5' RACE reads, holding one entry per CDR3 protein. In the table there are some 1.4 million distinct CDR3 sequences, around 39% of which are singletons. The chain has TRBV6-5 and TRBJ2-5, with 8 bases identical to TRBD2. The specimen was blood. The receptor's source is a woman aged 18-35 years in good health. The CDR3 sequence is CASRSSGGQGETQYF. The CDR3 DNA is TGTGCCAGCAGATCCAGCGGGGGCCAAGGGGAGACCCAGTACTTC.